The entry that follows covers one T cell receptor (beta chain) sequence. These data originate in a study of identical twins. This CDR3 spans 13 amino acids. Per the germline V gene, CDR1 is PRHDT and CDR2 is FYEKMQ (reference sequence). Trimming took off 2 bases at V and 7 bases at J, with 6 bases between the two ends. Addition of a universal primer site occurred through template switching, and cDNA carried unique molecular identifiers. One entry per CDR3 protein results from TCRdb running MiXCR on the 5' RACE reads. The sample records around 530,000 distinct CDR3 sequences, about 15% being singletons. The same sample was also studied in work on yellow fever vaccine responses in identical twins.

This chain joins TRBV13 and TRBJ1-6; D ambiguous. This receptor was taken from a woman between 18 and 29 years old in good health. Sequencing was done on a sample of CD4+ T cells sorted from blood. CDR3 coding DNA: TGTGCCAGCAGCTTAAACACAAATTCACCCCTCCACTTT. It encodes CASSLNTNSPLHF.